These 16 T cell receptor beta chains were sequenced from one sample in a study of cytomegalovirus exposure and HLA in healthy donors. Both 60 Vbeta primers and 13 Jbeta primers went into the PCR. Using immunoSEQ multiplex PCR, the repertoire was profiled, and TCRdb retains in-frame clones only, with some absent. The sample has 150,000 to 200,000 clones, almost 85% seen once. The source material was PBMCs. The receptor set was obtained from a girl aged 5-17 years in good health and CMV-seropositive.

This clone appeared a few times. This sequence joins TRBV19 and TRBJ1-1; D unresolved. Looked up from germline, CDR1 is LNHDA and CDR2 is SQIVND (reference sequence). V shed 5 bases and J shed 4 bases, with 17 bases lying between them. The CDR3 length is 15 residues. CDR3 coding DNA: TGTGCCAGTAGTTCCAATGGGAAGGAGGGCACTGAAGCTTTCTTT. Its translation is CASSSNGKEGTEAFF.

This clone was seen a single time. The CDR3 DNA reads TGTGCCAGCTCACCACGGACAGACTACGAGCAGTACTTC. Translating gives CASSPRTDYEQYF. The V gene is TRBV18, the J gene TRBJ2-7, with a possible D match to TRBD1 (6 bases). V was trimmed by 1 base and J by 3 bases, leaving 7 bases between them. Germline loops: CDR1 KGHSH, CDR2 LQKENI. There are 13 residues in the CDR3.

The CDR3 DNA sequence: TGTGCCACCTCCCGGGACAGTCGGTCTGGCTACACCTTC. This encodes CATSRDSRSGYTF. The V and J genes are TRBV6-5 and TRBJ1-2; 7 bases match TRBD1. Germline loops: CDR1 MNHEY, CDR2 SVGAGI. The CDR3 totals 13 residues. After removal of 10 bases from V and 7 bases from J, the junction contained 12 bases not matched to a gene.

The V call is TRBV10-3, the J call TRBJ1-1; no reliable D call. The germline V and J ends were trimmed by 5 bases and 1 base, with 5 bases remaining between them. Germline V gene lookup returns CDR1 ENHRY and CDR2 SYGVKD. The CDR3 runs 12 residues. CDR3 bases: TGTGCCATCAGTTTCAGGAACACTGAAGCTTTCTTT. Translation: CAISFRNTEAFF.

V is TRBV29-1 and J is TRBJ1-1; D perhaps matches TRBD1 (6 bases). CDR3 length: 17 residues. The V gene lost 4 bases and the J gene lost 0 bases, with 21 bases spanning the gap. In germline, CDR1 is SQVTM, CDR2 ANQGSEA. The DNA for the CDR3 is TGCAGCGTTGGGGGGCTGGACGGATTTTCTATGAACACTGAAGCTTTCTTT. Translated, it gives CSVGGLDGFSMNTEAFF.

J is TRBJ2-7 and V is TRBV27, with a tentative D call TRBD2 (6 bases). CDR3 length equals 15 residues. Trimming stripped 5 bases from V and 1 base from J, with 15 bases between. Germline loops: CDR1 MNHEY, CDR2 SMNVEV (reference sequence). The CDR3 is CASSPAGGGSYEQYF. As DNA, the CDR3 is TGTGCCAGCAGTCCCGCCGGGGGAGGTTCCTACGAGCAGTACTTC.

The chain has TRBV9 and TRBJ1-2; D not certain. The V gene lost 0 bases and the J gene lost 7 bases, with 10 bases spanning the gap. Germline CDR1 is SGDLS and CDR2 is YYNGEE. This CDR3 spans 13 amino acids. The CDR3: CASSVDREFGYTF. In nucleotides, the CDR3 is TGTGCCAGCAGCGTAGACCGGGAGTTTGGCTACACCTTC.

This clone was recorded a few times. The chain has TRBV6-5 and TRBJ1-1; D gene uncertain. Trimming shortened V by 5 bases and J by 7 bases, and 11 bases separated the two germline ends. CDR3 size: 12 residues. Germline lookup yields CDR1 MNHEY and CDR2 SVGAGI. The CDR3 nucleotides read TGTGCCAGCAGTGGGCACGACATTGAAGCTTTCTTT. It is translated as CASSGHDIEAFF.

The chain combines TRBV10-3 with TRBJ1-2; TRBD1 is a possible D gene (6 bases). There are 16 residues in the CDR3. V lost 0 bases and J lost 7, with 18 bases in between. Germline-derived CDR1 and CDR2 are ENHRY and SYGVKD. The CDR3 sequence is CAISESTGRGGIGYTF. The CDR3 DNA reads as TGTGCCATCAGTGAGTCGACCGGCAGGGGAGGGATTGGCTACACCTTC.

The gene calls are TRBV7-8 and TRBJ2-3; D unresolved. Looked up from germline, CDR1 is SGHVS and CDR2 is FQNEAQ. CDR3 length: 15 amino acids. With 7 bases removed from V and 2 bases from J, the gap between germline ends came to 16 bases. The CDR3 reads CASTTLGLLTDTQYF. The CDR3 nucleotides are TGTGCCAGCACCACCCTCGGTCTCCTCACAGATACGCAGTATTTT.

V and J are TRBV9 and TRBJ1-6; D unresolved. In germline, CDR1 is SGDLS, CDR2 YYNGEE. CDR3 length: 16 residues. V lost 4 bases and J lost 0, with 11 bases in between. The CDR3 DNA follows: TGTGCCAGCAGCAAGGGAGGGAGCTCCTATAATTCACCCCTCCACTTT. Translated: CASSKGGSSYNSPLHF.

The rearrangement joins TRBV7-6 to TRBJ2-7; TRBD2 might be the D (6 bases). Germline CDR1 SGHVS, CDR2 FNYEAQ. Deletions cut 1 base from V and 2 bases from J, with 21 bases between. The CDR3 loop spans 18 amino acids. CDR3 loop: CASSLVVARPGGTYEQYF. CDR3 DNA: TGTGCCAGCAGCTTAGTAGTCGCCCGCCCGGGCGGGACCTACGAGCAGTACTTC.

The chain links TRBV7-9 to TRBJ2-3; D unresolved. Germline V gene sequence: CDR1 SEHNR, CDR2 FQNEAQ (reference sequence). The CDR3 loop spans 14 amino acids. V lost 4 bases, J lost 5 bases, and 13 bases lay in between. CDR3 residues: CASSSARLGDTQYF. In DNA, the CDR3 is TGTGCCAGCAGCTCTGCGAGGTTGGGAGATACGCAGTATTTT.

The chain uses TRBV11-2 and TRBJ2-7, with a tentative D call TRBD1 (7 bases). There are 16 residues in the CDR3. The V gene's germline CDR1 is SGHAT and CDR2 FQNNGV. V was pared by 5 bases and J by 4 bases, with 21 bases between. CDR3 residues: CASSPLSRQGGYEQYF. DNA for the CDR3: TGTGCCAGCAGCCCCCTATCAAGGCAGGGGGGTTACGAGCAGTACTTC. Filled out from reference TRBV11-2 and TRBJ2-7, the complete variable domain reads EAGVAQSPRYKIIEKRQSVAFWCNPISGHATLYWYQQILGQGPKLLIQFQNNGVVDDSQLPKDRFSAERLKGVDSTLKIQPAKLEDSAVYLCASSPLSRQGGYEQYFGPGTRLTVT.

J is TRBJ2-7 and V is TRBV30; unclear D gene. Trimming removed 0 bases at V and 3 bases at J, with 9 bases between. The CDR3 is made up of 13 amino acids. The germline gives CDR1 GTSNPN, CDR2 SVGIG (reference sequence). The CDR3 region is CAWSVYSYYEQYF. The CDR3 DNA is TGTGCCTGGAGTGTATACTCATACTACGAGCAGTACTTC.

This sequence joins TRBV10-1 and TRBJ2-7; D is possibly TRBD2 (6 bases). The CDR3 runs 14 residues. Trimming took 10 bases from V and 3 from J, leaving 19 bases between them. Germline V gives CDR1 WNHNN, CDR2 SYGVQD (reference sequence). CDR3: CATSRGVGGYEQYF. For the CDR3, the DNA is TGCGCCACCAGCCGAGGCGTGGGAGGCTACGAGCAGTACTTC.